What follows are 18 T cell receptor beta chains derived from one specimen sequenced in a study of radiotherapy plus CTLA-4 blockade in lung cancer. Sequencing used immunoSEQ multiplex PCR; TCRdb keeps in-frame clones, though not all of them. Of around 110,000 clones detected, about 87% appear once; the ten largest clones hold approximately 7%. This sample comprised peripheral blood, obtained from a patient treated with radiotherapy plus ipilimumab. The receptors were sampled from a human donor with non-small cell lung cancer that progressed on radiotherapy plus ipilimumab.

The chain links TRBV5-1 to TRBJ2-2; a weak D match, TRBD1 (6 bases). The CDR3 has 14 amino acids. Germline V gene sequence: CDR1 SGHRS, CDR2 YFSETQ. Trimming pared 1 base from V and 5 bases from J, leaving 9 bases between. The CDR3 protein is CASSLPTGTGELFF. The CDR3 DNA reads TGCGCCAGCAGCTTGCCGACAGGTACCGGGGAGCTGTTTTTT. Complete variable domain (other parts from reference TRBV5-1 and TRBJ2-2): KAGVTQTPRYLIKTRGQQVTLSCSPISGHRSVSWYQQTPGQGLQFLFEYFSETQRNKGNFPGRFSGRQFSNSRSEMNVSTLELGDSALYLCASSLPTGTGELFFGEGSRLTVL.

The chain recombines TRBV4-1 with TRBJ1-4; 9 bases align to TRBD1. V lost 4 bases to trimming and J lost 8 bases; unmatched junction nucleotides: 8. CDR3 length: 15 amino acids. Germline V gene data show CDR1 as MGHRA and CDR2 as YSYEKL. In DNA, the CDR3 is TGCGCCAGCAGCCCTCAGGGACAGGGATCCGAAAAACTGTTTTTT. Translating it yields CASSPQGQGSEKLFF.

This clone has only one observation. The chain uses TRBV19 and TRBJ2-7; 8 positions agree with TRBD2. Germline V CDR1 and CDR2: LNHDA, SQIVND (reference sequence). The CDR3 loop spans 17 amino acids. V was clipped by 4 bases and J by 6 bases; unmatched bases: 17. The CDR3 sequence: CASSTRGVAGTSAEQYF. The CDR3 nucleotides are TGTGCCAGTAGTACCCGAGGAGTAGCGGGGACCTCTGCCGAGCAGTACTTC.

This rearrangement joins TRBV5-8 to TRBJ2-7, with D hard to call. The CDR3 length is 15 residues. V gave up 4 bases and J gave up 7 bases, with 21 bases separating them. The germline V gene has CDR1 SGHTS and CDR2 YDEGEE. The CDR3 protein is CASSILGPPGWEQYF. For the CDR3, the DNA is TGTGCCAGCAGCATTCTAGGTCCCCCAGGATGGGAGCAGTACTTC. The full variable domain, its missing parts supplied by reference TRBV5-8 and TRBJ2-7, is EAGVTQSPTHLIKTRGQQATLRCSPISGHTSVYWYQQALGLGLQFLLWYDEGEERNRGNFPPRFSGRQFPNYSSELNVNALELEDSALYLCASSILGPPGWEQYFGPGTRLTVT.

The sample holds one count of this clone. The chain carries TRBV19 and TRBJ2-1; D not resolved. Germline CDR1 reads LNHDA; CDR2 reads SQIVND (reference sequence). V lost 3 bases and J lost 6, with 9 bases in between. The CDR3 runs 13 residues. For the CDR3, the DNA is TGTGCCAGTAGTATTTCCATCTTCAATGAGCAGTTCTTC. This encodes CASSISIFNEQFF.

The V call is TRBV2, the J call TRBJ2-7; 7 nucleotides align to TRBD2. V was clipped by 8 bases and J by 2 bases; unmatched bases: 9. This CDR3 comprises 14 residues. CDR1 and CDR2 from the germline V gene are SNHLY and FYNNEI. CDR3 in amino acids: CASLIPGLPYEQYF. CDR3 DNA sequence: TGTGCCAGCCTCATCCCGGGACTACCCTACGAGCAGTACTTC.

The CDR3 here is CAISEGAFGANVLTF. Written as DNA, the CDR3 is TGTGCCATCAGTGAGGGGGCCTTTGGGGCCAACGTCCTGACTTTC. The rearrangement uses TRBV10-3 and TRBJ2-6; D may be TRBD1 (5 bases). V lost 2 bases to trimming and J lost 3 bases, with 8 bases between them. The CDR3 has 15 residues. Germline CDR1 ENHRY, CDR2 SYGVKD.

The chain combines TRBV6-5 with TRBJ1-5; no clear D. V was shortened by 5 bases and J by 4 bases, with 6 bases between the two germline ends. Germline CDR1 and CDR2: MNHEY and SVGAGI. This CDR3 region has 12 residues. CDR3 in amino acids: CASSATNQPQHF. The CDR3 DNA sequence: TGTGCCAGCAGTGCCACTAATCAGCCCCAGCATTTT.

The V call is TRBV19, the J call TRBJ1-1; 8 nucleotides line up with TRBD1. CDR3 length equals 14 residues. Germline V lookup: CDR1 LNHDA, CDR2 SQIVND (reference sequence). Trimming cost V 3 bases and J 1 base; bases outside gene matches: 1. CDR3 DNA: TGTGCCAGTAGTATCGACAGGGGGAACACTGAAGCTTTCTTT. It is translated as CASSIDRGNTEAFF.

V gene TRBV18 combines with J gene TRBJ2-7; TRBD2 agrees at 7 bases. The CDR3 runs 15 residues. The V gene's germline CDR1 is KGHSH and CDR2 LQKENI. Trimming removed 1 base from V and 4 bases from J; junction bases left unmatched: 7. The CDR3 region is CASSPLPSGKYEQYF. The DNA for the CDR3 is TGTGCCAGCTCACCACTCCCCAGCGGGAAGTACGAGCAGTACTTC.

The chain couples TRBV11-2 to TRBJ2-7, with no clear D. V was cut by 7 bases and J by 2 bases, with 15 bases left in between. Germline V gene sequence: CDR1 SGHAT, CDR2 FQNNGV. CDR3 length: 14 residues. The CDR3, as DNA: TGTGCCAGCACTGAGACCTCGCCTACCTACGAGCAGTACTTC. It yields the protein CASTETSPTYEQYF.

The chain combines TRBV10-3 with TRBJ1-2, with 8 bases matching TRBD1. The CDR3 spans 14 residues. V gave up 3 bases and J gave up 6 bases; unmatched junction bases: 6. Germline V gene lookup returns CDR1 ENHRY and CDR2 SYGVKD. The CDR3 region is CAISDGQGLNGYTF. As DNA, the CDR3 is TGTGCCATCAGTGATGGACAGGGCCTTAATGGCTACACCTTC.

This rearrangement joins TRBV2 to TRBJ2-7; TRBD2 agrees at 8 bases. Germline V gene data show CDR1 as SNHLY and CDR2 as FYNNEI. Losses at the gene ends were 6 bases for V and 5 bases for J; bases not matched to a gene: 15. This CDR3 region has 16 residues. The CDR3 DNA reads TGTGCCAGCAGGGGCGCTACAGCGGGAGCTTTTAACGAGCAGTACTTC. Its translation: CASRGATAGAFNEQYF.

The V and J genes are TRBV4-2 and TRBJ1-4; D is ambiguous. The CDR3 totals 15 residues. Trimming shortened V by 1 base and J by 1 base, and 7 bases separated the two germline ends. Germline lookup yields CDR1 LGHNA and CDR2 YNFKEQ. CDR3 protein: CASSQGRQTNEKLFF. The CDR3 nucleotides read TGTGCCAGCAGCCAAGGGCGGCAAACTAATGAAAAACTGTTTTTT.

J is TRBJ2-3 and V is TRBV5-6, with TRBD2 identical over 13 bases. This CDR3 contains 18 residues. Germline CDR1 and CDR2: SGHDT and YYEEEE. The trim removed 4 bases at V and 0 bases at J, leaving 8 bases unmatched. The DNA of the CDR3 is TGTGCCAGCAGCAGGGGACTAGCGGGATCCTCTAGCACAGATACGCAGTATTTT. As protein: CASSRGLAGSSSTDTQYF.

This clone was recorded once. This chain joins TRBV25-1 and TRBJ2-3; TRBD1 matches at 7 bases. CDR3 length: 15 amino acids. CDR1 MGHDK and CDR2 SYGVNS come from the germline V gene. Trimming removed 4 bases from V and 3 bases from J; junction bases left unmatched: 7. In nucleotides, the CDR3 is TGTGCCAGCAGTGTCCGGGACAGCCAGACAGATACGCAGTATTTT. Amino acid sequence: CASSVRDSQTDTQYF.

The chain links TRBV5-1 to TRBJ2-7, with D perhaps assigned TRBD1 or TRBD2 (6 bases each). This CDR3 has 17 residues. V lost 4 bases and J 0 bases, leaving 20 bases between the germline ends. Germline V gene lookup returns CDR1 SGHRS and CDR2 YFSETQ. CDR3 sequence reads: CASSPYPWRGSSYEQYF. CDR3 bases: TGCGCCAGCAGCCCCTATCCTTGGAGGGGGAGCTCCTACGAGCAGTACTTC.

The rearrangement links TRBV5-6 to TRBJ1-2; 8 bases match TRBD1. In germline, CDR1 is SGHDT, CDR2 YYEEEE. With V trimmed by 3 bases and J by 3 bases, 1 base remained unmatched. This CDR3 has 13 residues. The chain's CDR3 is CASSSTGDYGYTF. The CDR3, as DNA: TGTGCCAGCAGCTCGACAGGGGACTATGGCTACACCTTC. The complete variable domain, with remaining parts taken from reference TRBV5-6 and TRBJ1-2, reads DAGVTQSPTHLIKTRGQQVTLRCSPKSGHDTVSWYQQALGQGPQFIFQYYEEEERQRGNFPDRFSGHQFPNYSSELNVNALLLGDSALYLCASSSTGDYGYTFGSGTRLTVV.